These 22 T cell receptor beta chains came from one sample sequenced in a study of blood T cells in healthy people across ages. A J-beta primer mix and a sample-barcoded 5' primer were used in a second PCR of roughly 6 to 11 cycles. TCRdb re-analysed the 5' RACE reads in MiXCR, keeping a single row per CDR3 protein. The sample lists 700,000 to 800,000 distinct CDR3 sequences, 43% occurring once. The source material was blood. Receptor source: an older woman in good health.

The CDR3 DNA reads as TGTGCCAGCAGTTTATCCTCTAGCGGGAGCACAGATACGCAGTATTTT. Translating it yields CASSLSSSGSTDTQYF. The chain couples TRBV27 to TRBJ2-3, with 8 bases identical to TRBD2. Germline-derived CDR1 and CDR2 are MNHEY and SMNVEV (reference sequence). V dropped 0 bases and J dropped 0; count of bases not matched to a gene: 2. The CDR3 sequence is 16 residues long.

This chain uses TRBV15 with TRBJ1-4, with TRBD1 identical over 8 bases. Unmatched junction bases numbered 5, after V lost 3 bases and J lost 8 bases. The CDR3 loop spans 14 amino acids. Germline assignment: CDR1 LNHNV and CDR2 YYDKDF (reference sequence). CDR3 sequence reads: CATSRDRVVEKLFF. DNA for the CDR3: TGTGCCACCAGCAGGGACAGGGTGGTCGAAAAACTGTTTTTT.

With regard to this clonotype: A much larger clone sits a single nucleotide away, making a read error possible. V and J are TRBV20-1 and TRBJ2-5; D gene unclear. This CDR3 has 14 residues. Trimming left V 6 bases short and J 0 bases short, with 14 bases between. Germline V lookup: CDR1 DFQATT, CDR2 SNEGSKA (reference sequence). The CDR3 sequence: CSALGGNNQETQYF. The CDR3 nucleotides are TGCAGTGCACTGGGTGGAAACAACCAAGAGACCCAGTACTTC.

The chain carries TRBV7-6 and TRBJ2-3; TRBD2 agrees at 9 bases. Germline values: CDR1 SGHVS, CDR2 FNYEAQ. The junction had 2 bases not matched to a gene; V was cut back by 0 bases and J by 4 bases. The CDR3 is 15 amino acids. CDR3 bases: TGTGCCAGCAGCTTAGCAGAGCGGGGGGCAGATACGCAGTATTTT. Its translation is CASSLAERGADTQYF.

The chain couples TRBV5-1 to TRBJ2-5, with D perhaps TRBD1 (6 bases). The CDR3 covers 15 residues. Looked up from germline, CDR1 is SGHRS and CDR2 is YFSETQ. Trimming cost V 3 bases and J 3 bases, with 15 bases left between them. This CDR3 reads CASSSRVGGEETQYF. In DNA form, the CDR3 reads TGCGCCAGCAGCTCCAGGGTTGGGGGCGAAGAGACCCAGTACTTC.

This clonotype turned up a few times. The genes are TRBV11-2 and TRBJ2-1, with 12 bases that match TRBD2. Germline V gives CDR1 SGHAT, CDR2 FQNNGV. Germline trimming cut 6 bases from V and 2 bases from J; bases unmatched to any gene: 2. The CDR3 covers 15 residues. CDR3 amino acids: CASRASGGAYNEQFF. The CDR3 DNA sequence: TGTGCCAGCAGGGCTAGCGGGGGGGCCTACAATGAGCAGTTCTTC.

There are a few counts of this clonotype. The chain recombines TRBV2 with TRBJ2-3, with TRBD2 as a possible D gene (5 bases). V lost 6 bases and J 4 bases, leaving 14 bases between the germline ends. The CDR3 loop spans 14 amino acids. The germline CDR1 and CDR2 sequences are SNHLY and FYNNEI. This CDR3 reads CASRGIMEADTQYF. CDR3 in DNA: TGTGCCAGCAGGGGAATAATGGAGGCAGATACGCAGTATTTT.

The chain couples TRBV2 to TRBJ2-5; D might be TRBD2 (5 bases). The CDR3 contains 13 residues. From germline, CDR1 is SNHLY and CDR2 FYNNEI. The V gene lost 5 bases and the J gene lost 2 bases, with 9 bases spanning the gap. The CDR3 region is CASSTGLQETQYF. In DNA form, the CDR3 reads TGTGCCAGCAGTACCGGACTGCAAGAGACCCAGTACTTC.

This sequence joins TRBV27 and TRBJ2-4; 7 bases agree with TRBD1. The CDR3 is 14 amino acids. CDR1 and CDR2 (germline): MNHEY, SMNVEV (reference sequence). With V trimmed by 4 bases and J by 7 bases, 7 bases remained unmatched. CDR3 nucleotide sequence: TGTGCCAGCAGTTCTGGGACAGAGGGGAACATTCAGTACTTC. Its translation is CASSSGTEGNIQYF.

The V and J genes are TRBV29-1 and TRBJ1-1, with 9 bases aligning to TRBD1. With V trimmed by 6 bases and J by 3 bases, 5 bases remained unmatched. The CDR3 consists of 13 residues. Germline V gene sequence: CDR1 SQVTM, CDR2 ANQGSEA. CDR3 loop: CSVGQGMYTEAFF. In nucleotides, the CDR3 is TGCAGCGTCGGACAGGGGATGTACACTGAAGCTTTCTTT. The whole variable domain, remainder taken from reference TRBV29-1 and TRBJ1-1, is SAVISQKPSRDICQRGTSLTIQCQVDSQVTMMFWYRQQPGQSLTLIATANQGSEATYESGFVIDKFPISRPNLTFSTLTVSNMSPEDSSIYLCSVGQGMYTEAFFGQGTRLTVV.

This clonotype was seen repeatedly, ten times or more. This rearrangement joins TRBV12-3 or TRBV12-4 to TRBJ1-1; D not certain. V lost 3 bases to trimming and J lost 2 bases, with 4 bases between them. The CDR3 contains 12 residues. For the CDR3, the DNA is TGTGCCAGCAGTTTTAGCAACACTGAAGCTTTCTTT. Protein sequence: CASSFSNTEAFF.

The CDR3 DNA reads TGTGCCAGCAGAAGGGCGGGGGCCAATGAGCAGTTCTTC. Translation gives CASRRAGANEQFF. The V call is TRBV2, the J call TRBJ2-1, with D possibly matching TRBD2 (7 bases). This CDR3 is 13 amino acids long. V lost 6 bases and J lost 6, with 12 bases in between. Germline CDR1 SNHLY, CDR2 FYNNEI.

This clonotype has only one observation. The chain uses TRBV29-1 and TRBJ2-4, with a possible D match to TRBD1 (6 bases). Matching the DNA end better, TRBJ2-7 makes the J call doubtful. The CDR3 sequence is 12 residues long. Germline loops: CDR1 SQVTM, CDR2 ANQGSEA. In nucleotides, the CDR3 is TGCAGCGTTGGGACAGACCCCTACGAGCAGTACTTC. Amino acid sequence: CSVGTDPYEQYF.

The chain joins TRBV7-6 to TRBJ2-1, with 10 bases aligning to TRBD2. The CDR3 sequence is 17 residues long. Germline-derived CDR1 and CDR2 are SGHVS and FNYEAQ. V was clipped by 5 bases and J by 8 bases; unmatched bases: 15. The CDR3 DNA sequence: TGTGCCAGCAGCCCCCCGGGGGTTGGTAGCGGGAGGTATGAGCAGTTCTTC. This translates into CASSPPGVGSGRYEQFF.

This clonotype appeared a few times. The gene calls are TRBV9 and TRBJ2-3; TRBD2 aligns across 8 bases. V was pared by 2 bases and J by 0 bases, with 5 bases of the junction left unmatched. Germline CDR1 SGDLS, CDR2 YYNGEE. This CDR3 region has 16 residues. The CDR3 sequence is CASSVFRGGSTDTQYF. In DNA, the CDR3 is TGTGCCAGCAGCGTTTTCCGGGGGGGGAGCACAGATACGCAGTATTTT.

The chain employs TRBV20-1 and TRBJ2-3; D might be TRBD1 or TRBD2, each matching 5 bases. The CDR3 is 12 residues long. V was cut by 6 bases and J by 6 bases, with 13 bases left in between. The germline CDR1 and CDR2 sequences are DFQATT and SNEGSKA (reference sequence). CDR3 DNA sequence: TGCAGTGCCACAGACGGGGCGGATACGCAGTATTTT. Translating gives CSATDGADTQYF.

The table lists this clonotype with a few counts. This chain joins TRBV9 and TRBJ2-1; weak D call: TRBD1 (6 bases). Per the germline V gene, CDR1 is SGDLS and CDR2 is YYNGEE. This CDR3 contains 16 residues. V dropped 0 bases and J dropped 7 bases, with 17 bases sitting between them. The CDR3 protein is CASSVVAVEGGNEQFF. The CDR3 nucleotides are TGTGCCAGCAGCGTAGTCGCGGTAGAAGGGGGTAATGAGCAGTTCTTC.

A few counts support this clonotype. The gene calls are TRBV12-3 or TRBV12-4 and TRBJ2-1; a weak D match, TRBD1 (6 bases). The CDR3 is 11 residues long. The ends were cut back, 1 base at V and 12 bases at J, with 7 bases in the middle. This CDR3 is CASSLGRGQFF. Written as DNA, the CDR3 is TGTGCCAGCAGTTTAGGCAGGGGGCAGTTCTTC.

The genes are TRBV29-1 and TRBJ2-5; D gene ambiguous. The germline V gene has CDR1 SQVTM and CDR2 ANQGSEA. V gave up 2 bases and J gave up 5 bases, with 12 bases separating them. The CDR3 runs 13 residues. The CDR3 loop is CSVEMGSLETQYF. The CDR3 coding sequence is TGCAGCGTTGAAATGGGCAGTCTGGAGACCCAGTACTTC. Full variable domain (missing parts from reference TRBV29-1 and TRBJ2-5): SAVISQKPSRDICQRGTSLTIQCQVDSQVTMMFWYRQQPGQSLTLIATANQGSEATYESGFVIDKFPISRPNLTFSTLTVSNMSPEDSSIYLCSVEMGSLETQYFGPGTRLLVL.

The genes are TRBV20-1 and TRBJ1-1; perhaps TRBD1 as D (5 bases). Between the trimmed V and J ends, which lost 1 base and 4 bases, there was a span of 7 bases. Germline values: CDR1 DFQATT, CDR2 SNEGSKA (reference sequence). The CDR3 sequence is 12 residues long. CDR3: CSARARVTEAFF. In DNA form, the CDR3 reads TGCAGTGCTAGAGCCAGGGTCACTGAAGCTTTCTTT.

The gene calls are TRBV10-3 and TRBJ1-2, with a possible D match to TRBD1 (5 bases). The germline CDR1 and CDR2 sequences are ENHRY and SYGVKD. V gave up 5 bases and J gave up 6 bases, with 25 bases separating them. The CDR3 contains 17 residues. The CDR3 DNA follows: TGTGCCATCAGTAACCAGGGTGGGCCCAGCAGGGCGGATGGCTACACCTTC. Translation gives CAISNQGGPSRADGYTF.

This clonotype was recorded only once. This chain uses TRBV4-1 with TRBJ2-2, with TRBD2 matching over 11 bases. The CDR3 is 20 amino acids. Germline lookup yields CDR1 MGHRA and CDR2 YSYEKL. After removal of 0 bases from V and 4 bases from J, the junction contained 13 bases not matched to a gene. The CDR3 loop is CASSQEGASGGPRGTGELFF. CDR3 bases: TGCGCCAGCAGCCAAGAAGGGGCTAGCGGGGGGCCACGAGGCACCGGGGAGCTGTTTTTT.